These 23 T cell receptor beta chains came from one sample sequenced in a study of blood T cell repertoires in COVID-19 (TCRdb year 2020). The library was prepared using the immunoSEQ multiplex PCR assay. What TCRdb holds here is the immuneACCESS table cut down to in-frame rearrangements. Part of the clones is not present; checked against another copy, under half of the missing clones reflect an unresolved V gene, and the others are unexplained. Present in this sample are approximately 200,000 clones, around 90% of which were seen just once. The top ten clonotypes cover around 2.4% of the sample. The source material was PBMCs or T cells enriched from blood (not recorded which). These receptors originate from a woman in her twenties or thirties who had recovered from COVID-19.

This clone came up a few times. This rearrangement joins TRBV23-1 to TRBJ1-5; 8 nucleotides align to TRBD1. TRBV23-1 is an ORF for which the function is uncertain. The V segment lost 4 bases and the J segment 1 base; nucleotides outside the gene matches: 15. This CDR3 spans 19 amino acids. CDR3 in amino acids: CASSPSETGDERSNQPQHF. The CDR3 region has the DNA TGCGCCAGCAGTCCTTCCGAGACAGGGGATGAGCGGAGCAATCAGCCCCAGCATTTT.

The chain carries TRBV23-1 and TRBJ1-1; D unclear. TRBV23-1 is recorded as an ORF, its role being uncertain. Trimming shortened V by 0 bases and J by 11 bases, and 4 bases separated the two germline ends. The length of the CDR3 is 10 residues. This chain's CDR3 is CASSQSAAFF. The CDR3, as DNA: TGCGCCAGCAGTCAATCGGCTGCTTTCTTT.

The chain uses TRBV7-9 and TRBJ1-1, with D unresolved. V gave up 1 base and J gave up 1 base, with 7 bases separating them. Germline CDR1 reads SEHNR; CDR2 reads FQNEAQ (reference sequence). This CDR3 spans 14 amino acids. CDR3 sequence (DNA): TGTGCCAGCAGCTTAGGGGGAGCGAACACTGAAGCTTTCTTT. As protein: CASSLGGANTEAFF. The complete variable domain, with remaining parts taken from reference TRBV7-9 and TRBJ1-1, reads DTGVSQNPRHKITKRGQNVTFRCDPISEHNRLYWYRQTLGQGPEFLTYFQNEAQLEKSRLLSDRFSAERPKGSFSTLEIQRTEQGDSAMYLCASSLGGANTEAFFGQGTRLTVV.

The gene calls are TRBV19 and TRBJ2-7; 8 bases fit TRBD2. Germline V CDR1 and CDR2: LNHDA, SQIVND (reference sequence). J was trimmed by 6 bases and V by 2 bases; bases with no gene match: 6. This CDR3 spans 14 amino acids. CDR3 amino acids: CASSITSGGSEQYF. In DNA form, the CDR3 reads TGTGCCAGTAGTATAACTAGCGGTGGATCCGAGCAGTACTTC.

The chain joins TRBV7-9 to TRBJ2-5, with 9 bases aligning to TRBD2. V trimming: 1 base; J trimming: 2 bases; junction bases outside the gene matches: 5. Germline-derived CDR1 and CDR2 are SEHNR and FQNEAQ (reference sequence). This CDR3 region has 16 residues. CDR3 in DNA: TGTGCCAGCAGCTTAGGTTTGCGGGAGGGACAAGAGACCCAGTACTTC. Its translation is CASSLGLREGQETQYF.

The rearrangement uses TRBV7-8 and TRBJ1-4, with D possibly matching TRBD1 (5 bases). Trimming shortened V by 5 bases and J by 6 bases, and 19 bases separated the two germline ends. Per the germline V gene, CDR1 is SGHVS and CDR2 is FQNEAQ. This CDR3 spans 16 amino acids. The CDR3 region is CASSARSGTNYEKLFF. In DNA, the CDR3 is TGTGCCAGCAGCGCACGCTCCGGGACTAACTATGAAAAACTGTTTTTT. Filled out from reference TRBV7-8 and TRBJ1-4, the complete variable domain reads GAGVSQSPRYKVAKRGQDVALRCDPISGHVSLFWYQQALGQGPEFLTYFQNEAQLDKSGLPSDRFFAERPEGSVSTLKIQRTQQEDSAVYLCASSARSGTNYEKLFFGSGTQLSVL.

CDR3 loop: CASSLPRTGGYGNTIYF. The DNA for the CDR3 is TGTGCCAGCAGCTTACCACGGACAGGGGGCTATGGAAACACCATATATTTT. This chain connects TRBV13 to TRBJ1-3; 11 bases agree with TRBD1. Germline V lookup: CDR1 PRHDT, CDR2 FYEKMQ (reference sequence). This CDR3 spans 17 amino acids. Trimming removed 2 bases from V and 3 bases from J; junction bases left unmatched: 6.

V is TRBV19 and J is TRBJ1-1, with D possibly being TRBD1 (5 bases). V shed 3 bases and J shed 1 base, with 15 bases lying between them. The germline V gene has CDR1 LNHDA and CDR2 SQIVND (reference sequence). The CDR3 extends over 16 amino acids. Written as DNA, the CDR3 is TGTGCCAGTAGTATCTGGCAGGGAACCTCGAACACTGAAGCTTTCTTT. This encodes CASSIWQGTSNTEAFF.

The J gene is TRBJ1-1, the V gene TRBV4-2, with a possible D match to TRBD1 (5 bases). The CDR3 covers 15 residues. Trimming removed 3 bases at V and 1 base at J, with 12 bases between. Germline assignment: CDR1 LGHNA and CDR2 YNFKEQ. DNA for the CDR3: TGTGCCAGCAGCCAGCAGGAGGGGCAGAACACTGAAGCTTTCTTT. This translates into CASSQQEGQNTEAFF.

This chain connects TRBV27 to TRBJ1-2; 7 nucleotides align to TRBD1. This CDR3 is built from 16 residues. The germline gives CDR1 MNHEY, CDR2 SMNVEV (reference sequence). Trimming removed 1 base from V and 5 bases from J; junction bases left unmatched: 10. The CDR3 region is CASSLWKGTEIYGYTF. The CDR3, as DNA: TGTGCCAGCAGTTTATGGAAGGGGACAGAGATTTATGGCTACACCTTC.

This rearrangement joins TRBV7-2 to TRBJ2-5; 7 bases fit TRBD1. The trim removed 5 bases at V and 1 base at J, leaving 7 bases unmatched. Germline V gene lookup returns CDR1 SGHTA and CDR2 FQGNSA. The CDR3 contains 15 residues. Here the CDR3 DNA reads TGTGCCAGCAGCCGCGACAGGGCGAGCCAAGAGACCCAGTACTTC. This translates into CASSRDRASQETQYF.

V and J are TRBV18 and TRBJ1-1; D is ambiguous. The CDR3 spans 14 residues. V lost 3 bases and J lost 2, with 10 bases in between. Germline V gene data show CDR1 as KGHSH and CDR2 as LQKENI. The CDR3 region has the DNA TGTGCCAGCTCACCGTCGGGAATTAACACTGAAGCTTTCTTT. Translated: CASSPSGINTEAFF.

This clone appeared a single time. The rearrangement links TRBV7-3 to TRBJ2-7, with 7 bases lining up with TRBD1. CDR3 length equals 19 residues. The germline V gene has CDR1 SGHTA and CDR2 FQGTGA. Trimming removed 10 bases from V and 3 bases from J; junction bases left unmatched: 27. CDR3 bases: TGTGCCAATCCCCCCCCCGGGACAGCCTCAAAATCGTGCTACTACGAGCAGTACTTC. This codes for CANPPPGTASKSCYYEQYF.

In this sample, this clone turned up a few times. The DNA of the CDR3 is TGTGCCAGCAGCCAAGATCGGGGTAGCGGCCTTTACGAGCAGTACTTC. Residues: CASSQDRGSGLYEQYF. The chain links TRBV14 to TRBJ2-7; the D gene is possibly TRBD2 (6 bases). Germline CDR1 SGHDN, CDR2 FVKESK. The CDR3 is made up of 16 amino acids. V lost 0 bases and J 4 bases, leaving 16 bases between the germline ends.

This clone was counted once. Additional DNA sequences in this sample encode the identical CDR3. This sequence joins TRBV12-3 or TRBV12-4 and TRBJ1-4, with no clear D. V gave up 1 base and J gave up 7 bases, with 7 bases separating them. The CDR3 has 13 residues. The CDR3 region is CASSLGQGEKLFF. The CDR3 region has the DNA TGTGCCAGCAGTTTAGGACAAGGTGAAAAACTGTTTTTT.

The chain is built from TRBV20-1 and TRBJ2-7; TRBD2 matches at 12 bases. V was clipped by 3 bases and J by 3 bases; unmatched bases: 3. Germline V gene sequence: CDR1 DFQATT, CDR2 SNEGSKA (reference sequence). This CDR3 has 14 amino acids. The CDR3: CSASPSGRDYEQYF. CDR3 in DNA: TGCAGTGCTAGTCCTAGCGGGAGGGACTACGAGCAGTACTTC.

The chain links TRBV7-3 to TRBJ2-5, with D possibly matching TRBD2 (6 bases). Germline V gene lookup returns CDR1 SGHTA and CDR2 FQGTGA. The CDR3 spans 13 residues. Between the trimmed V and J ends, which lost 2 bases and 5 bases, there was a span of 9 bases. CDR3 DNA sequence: TGTGCCAGCAGCTTATTCCGGGGGGAGACCCAGTACTTC. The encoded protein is CASSLFRGETQYF. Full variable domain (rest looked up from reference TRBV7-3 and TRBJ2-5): GAGVSQTPSNKVTEKGKYVELRCDPISGHTALYWYRQSLGQGPEFLIYFQGTGAADDSGLPNDRFFAVRPEGSVSTLKIQRTERGDSAVYLCASSLFRGETQYFGPGTRLLVL.

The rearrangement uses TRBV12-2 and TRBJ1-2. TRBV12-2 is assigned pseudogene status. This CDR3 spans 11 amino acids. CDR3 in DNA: TGTGCAAGTCGCTCCCTCTTTGGCTACACCTTC. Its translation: CASRSLFGYTF.

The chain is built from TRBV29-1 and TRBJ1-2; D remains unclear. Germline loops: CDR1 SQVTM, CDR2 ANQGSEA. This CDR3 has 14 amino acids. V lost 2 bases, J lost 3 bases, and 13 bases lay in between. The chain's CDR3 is CSVERQIGDYGYTF. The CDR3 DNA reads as TGCAGCGTTGAACGGCAGATCGGAGACTATGGCTACACCTTC.

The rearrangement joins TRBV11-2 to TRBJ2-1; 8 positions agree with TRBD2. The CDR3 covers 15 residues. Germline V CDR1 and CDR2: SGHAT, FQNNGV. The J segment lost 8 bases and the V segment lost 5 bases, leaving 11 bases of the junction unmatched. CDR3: CASSPIRTSSDEQFF. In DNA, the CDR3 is TGTGCCAGCAGCCCAATACGGACTAGCTCTGATGAGCAGTTCTTC.

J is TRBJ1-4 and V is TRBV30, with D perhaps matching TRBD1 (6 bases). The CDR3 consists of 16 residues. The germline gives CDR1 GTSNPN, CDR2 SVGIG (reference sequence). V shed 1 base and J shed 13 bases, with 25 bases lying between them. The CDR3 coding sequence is TGTGCCTGGAGTGACAAAATGGGACACTTAACCGCAGGACTGTTTTTT. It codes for CAWSDKMGHLTAGLFF.

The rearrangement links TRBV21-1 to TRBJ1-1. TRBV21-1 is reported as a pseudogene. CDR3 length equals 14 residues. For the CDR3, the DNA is TGTGCCAGCAGCAAAGACCTCCTGCGGACTGAAGCTTTCTTT. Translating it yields CASSKDLLRTEAFF.

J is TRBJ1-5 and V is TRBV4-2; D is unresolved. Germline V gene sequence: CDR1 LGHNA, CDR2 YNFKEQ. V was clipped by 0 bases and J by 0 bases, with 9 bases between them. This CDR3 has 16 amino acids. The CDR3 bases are TGTGCCAGCAGCCAAGAAGCGGGGTATAGCAATCAGCCCCAGCATTTT. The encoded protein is CASSQEAGYSNQPQHF.